This T cell receptor (beta chain) derives from a study of cytomegalovirus exposure and HLA in healthy donors. Across the study: Early released data comprised tens of millions of unique TCRs from HLA-typed donors.

Healthy bone marrow donors made up the donors. The PCR used 60 Vbeta and 13 Jbeta primers. The method was immunoSEQ multiplex PCR; TCRdb's version includes in-frame clones alone and lacks a portion of them. The repertoire holds around 110,000 clones, with 50% to 65% as singletons. Germline V gene lookup returns CDR1 SGDLS and CDR2 YYNGEE. The CDR3 covers 15 residues. V was shortened by 3 bases and J by 0 bases, with 12 bases between the two germline ends. This receptor was taken from a woman aged 40 to 50 in good health and CMV-seropositive. This chain uses TRBV9 with TRBJ1-1; D not certain. Sequences were obtained from PBMCs. The CDR3 bases are TGTGCCAGCAGCGAACGGGGAAATCTGAACACTGAAGCTTTCTTT. It translates to CASSERGNLNTEAFF.